This T cell receptor (beta chain) appears in the sequencing data of a study of PD-1 blockade in classical Hodgkin lymphoma. Broader study findings: Patients who responded completely had about the same baseline diversity as newly diagnosed patients.

Each patient's relapse followed autologous stem cell transplantation, and brentuximab vedotin exposure varied. The table came from immunoSEQ multiplex PCR; TCRdb's copy has only in-frame clones and leaves some out. This table has 80,000 to 100,000 clones, about four fifths appearing once. The J segment lost 8 bases and the V segment lost 1 base, leaving 4 bases of the junction unmatched. The germline V gene has CDR1 SGHRS and CDR2 YFSETQ. The CDR3 sequence is 14 residues long. Comment on this clone: What it recognizes is unknown.

The source was peripheral blood mononuclear cells (PBMCs), collected before the second cycle of nivolumab. The chain is built from TRBV5-1 and TRBJ1-4; 8 bases are shared with TRBD1. The receptor's source is a human donor with classical Hodgkin lymphoma. The CDR3 reads CASSLRQGQEKLFF. Written as DNA, the CDR3 is TGCGCCAGCAGCTTGCGACAGGGGCAAGAAAAACTGTTTTTT.